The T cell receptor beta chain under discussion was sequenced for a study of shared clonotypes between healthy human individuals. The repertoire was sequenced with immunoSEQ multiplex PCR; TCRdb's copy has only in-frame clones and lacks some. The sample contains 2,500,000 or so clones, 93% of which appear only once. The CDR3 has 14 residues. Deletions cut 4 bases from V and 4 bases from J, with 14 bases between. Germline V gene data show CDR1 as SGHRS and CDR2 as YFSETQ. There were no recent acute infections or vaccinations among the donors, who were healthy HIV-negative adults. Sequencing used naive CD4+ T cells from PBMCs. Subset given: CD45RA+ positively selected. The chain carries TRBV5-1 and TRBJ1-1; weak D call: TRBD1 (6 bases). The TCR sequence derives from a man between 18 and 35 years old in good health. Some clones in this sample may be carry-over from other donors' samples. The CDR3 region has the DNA TGCGCCAGCAGCGCACAGGGTGATGGCACTGAAGCTTTCTTT. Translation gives CASSAQGDGTEAFF.